The clone carrying this T cell receptor beta chain appeared many times. Its cognate antigen is unknown. As the method for making TCR beta libraries, quantitative 5'-RACE with molecular barcodes was used. TCRdb itself ran the 5' RACE reads through MiXCR, one entry per CDR3 protein. In the table there are about 210,000 distinct CDR3 sequences, under 8.5% of which are singletons. The sample belongs to a study of CD8 T cells in ankylosing spondylitis. General study findings and limits: Disease-linked clones proved CD8+ and comparatively uncommon in peripheral blood. Typical of ankylosing spondylitis blood, it appeared, was a TCR beta motif of under 10 highly homologous variants.

This CDR3 is 15 amino acids long. V lost 2 bases, J lost 7 bases, and 15 bases lay in between. The germline gives CDR1 MGHDK, CDR2 SYGVNS. The chain uses TRBV25-1 and TRBJ1-5; D remains unclear. This TCR came from a female donor with ankylosing spondylitis or in good health (not recorded which). Sequencing was carried out using blood, either unsorted or a sorted T cell fraction (not recorded which). DNA of the CDR3: TGTGCCAGCAGTGAAACGGGAGGCTTTGGGCAGCCCCAGCATTTT. Protein sequence: CASSETGGFGQPQHF.